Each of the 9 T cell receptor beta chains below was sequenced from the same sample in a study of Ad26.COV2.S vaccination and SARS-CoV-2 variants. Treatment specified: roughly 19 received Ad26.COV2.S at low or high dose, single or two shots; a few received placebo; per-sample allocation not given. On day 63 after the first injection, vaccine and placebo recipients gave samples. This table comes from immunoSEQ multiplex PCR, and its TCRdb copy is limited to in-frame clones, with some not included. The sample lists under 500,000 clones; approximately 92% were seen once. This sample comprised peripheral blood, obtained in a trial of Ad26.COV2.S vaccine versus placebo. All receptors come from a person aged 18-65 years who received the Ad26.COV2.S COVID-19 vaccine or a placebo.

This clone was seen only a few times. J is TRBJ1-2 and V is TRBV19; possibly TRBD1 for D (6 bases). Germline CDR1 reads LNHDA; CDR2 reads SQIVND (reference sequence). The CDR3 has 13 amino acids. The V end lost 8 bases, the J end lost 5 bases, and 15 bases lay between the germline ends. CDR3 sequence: CASASRDTYGYTF. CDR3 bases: TGTGCCAGTGCCTCTAGGGACACGTATGGCTACACCTTC.

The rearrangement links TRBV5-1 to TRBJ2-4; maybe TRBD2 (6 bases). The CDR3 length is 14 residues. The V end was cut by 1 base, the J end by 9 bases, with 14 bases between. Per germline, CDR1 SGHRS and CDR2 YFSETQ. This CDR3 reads CASSLYAAEGIQYF. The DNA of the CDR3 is TGCGCCAGCAGCTTGTATGCGGCGGAGGGCATTCAGTACTTC.

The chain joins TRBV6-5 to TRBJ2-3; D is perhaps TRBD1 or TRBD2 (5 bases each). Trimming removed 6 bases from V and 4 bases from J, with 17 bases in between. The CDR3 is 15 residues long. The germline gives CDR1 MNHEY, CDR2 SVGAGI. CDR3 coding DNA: TGTGCCAGCAGCCGCCCGGGGCTTGCGGCAGATACGCAGTATTTT. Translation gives CASSRPGLAADTQYF.

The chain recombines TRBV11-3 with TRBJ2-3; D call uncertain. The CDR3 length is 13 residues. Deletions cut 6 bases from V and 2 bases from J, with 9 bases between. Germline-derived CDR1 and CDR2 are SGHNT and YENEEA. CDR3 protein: CASRRANTDTQYF. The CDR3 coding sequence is TGTGCCAGCAGAAGGGCGAACACAGATACGCAGTATTTT.

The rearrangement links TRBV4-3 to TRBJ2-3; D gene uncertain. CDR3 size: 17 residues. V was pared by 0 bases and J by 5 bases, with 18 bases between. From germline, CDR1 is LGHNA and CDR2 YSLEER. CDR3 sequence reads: CASSQDITIPRGDTQYF. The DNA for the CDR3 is TGCGCCAGCAGCCAAGATATCACTATCCCACGTGGAGATACGCAGTATTTT.

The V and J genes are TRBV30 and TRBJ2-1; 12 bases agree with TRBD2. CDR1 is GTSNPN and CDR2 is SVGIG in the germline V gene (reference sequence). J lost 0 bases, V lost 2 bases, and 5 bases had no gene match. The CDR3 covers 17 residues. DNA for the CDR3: TGTGCCTGGAGTCCCGGACTAGCGGGGCTCTCCTACAATGAGCAGTTCTTC. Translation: CAWSPGLAGLSYNEQFF. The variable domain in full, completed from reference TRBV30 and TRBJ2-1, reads SQTIHQWPATLVQPVGSPLSLECTVEGTSNPNLYWYRQAAGRGLQLLFYSVGIGQISSEVPQNLSASRPQDRQFILSSKKLLLSDSGFYLCAWSPGLAGLSYNEQFFGPGTRLTVL.

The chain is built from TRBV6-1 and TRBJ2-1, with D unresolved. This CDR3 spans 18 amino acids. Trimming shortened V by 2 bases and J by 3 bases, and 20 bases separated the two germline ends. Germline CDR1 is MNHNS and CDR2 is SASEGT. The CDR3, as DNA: TGTGCCAGCAGTGAAAAAATATATGGGGAACGACACTACAATGAGCAGTTCTTC. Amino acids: CASSEKIYGERHYNEQFF.

The CDR3 DNA reads as TGTGCCTGGAGTGAGGTGGGTGGCTACGAGCAGTACTTC. This encodes CAWSEVGGYEQYF. V is TRBV30 and J is TRBJ2-7; D unresolved. Germline values: CDR1 GTSNPN, CDR2 SVGIG (reference sequence). Deletions cut 1 base from V and 3 bases from J, with 10 bases between. CDR3 length: 13 residues.

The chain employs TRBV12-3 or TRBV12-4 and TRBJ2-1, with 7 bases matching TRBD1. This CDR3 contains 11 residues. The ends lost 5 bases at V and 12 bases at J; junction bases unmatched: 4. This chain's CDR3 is CASSLSGGQFF. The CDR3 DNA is TGTGCCAGCAGTCTTTCAGGGGGGCAGTTCTTC.